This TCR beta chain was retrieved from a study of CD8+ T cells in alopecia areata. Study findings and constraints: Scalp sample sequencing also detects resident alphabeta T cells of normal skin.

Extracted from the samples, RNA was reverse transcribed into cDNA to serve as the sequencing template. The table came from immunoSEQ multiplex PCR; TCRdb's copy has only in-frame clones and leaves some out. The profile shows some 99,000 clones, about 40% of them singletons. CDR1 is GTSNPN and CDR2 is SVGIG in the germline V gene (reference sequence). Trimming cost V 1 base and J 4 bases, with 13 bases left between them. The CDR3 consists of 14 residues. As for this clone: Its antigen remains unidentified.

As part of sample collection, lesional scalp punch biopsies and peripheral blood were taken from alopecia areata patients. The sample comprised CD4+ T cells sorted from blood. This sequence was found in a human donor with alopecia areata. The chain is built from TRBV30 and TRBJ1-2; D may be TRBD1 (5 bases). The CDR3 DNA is TGTGCCTGGAGTGCACAGTCGGGGGGCTATGGCTACACCTTC. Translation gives CAWSAQSGGYGYTF.